This T cell receptor beta chain was retrieved from a study of T-cell memory formation after mild COVID-19. In the study overall: In these data, TCR clusters were largely donor specific.

V shed 5 bases and J shed 6 bases, with 14 bases lying between them. There are 13 residues in the CDR3. The V gene's germline CDR1 is LGHDT and CDR2 YNNKEL (reference sequence). This clonotype was recorded many times. Its specificity is unknown. General observations from the study: Some SARS-CoV-2-responding clones were already detected in memory before infection. Clones that shrank (day 15 to 85) were balanced CD4/CD8, whereas later expanders leaned CD4+. Second-wave clones that peaked on day 37 lacked confirmed SARS-CoV-2 specificity.

TCRdb itself ran the 5' RACE reads through MiXCR, one entry per CDR3 protein. Of about 390,000 distinct CDR3 sequences detected, roughly 15% appear once; the ten largest clones hold approximately 21%. The sample comprised PBMCs or a T cell subset sorted from them (not recorded which). This chain uses TRBV3-1 with TRBJ2-7; D not resolved. This sequence was found in a man aged 18 to 35 who had mild COVID-19 (a few samples of this study predate the infection). Cell type and time point are not known. CDR3 loop: CASSNGRASEQYF. CDR3 nucleotides: TGTGCCAGCAGCAACGGGCGAGCGAGCGAGCAGTACTTC.